This T cell receptor beta chain was recovered during a study of blood T cell repertoires in COVID-19 (dated by TCRdb to 2019 to 2021). At the level of the whole study: Samples from collaborators originated in the United States, Italy and Spain and spanned both the acute and convalescent phases of COVID-19. The material from the prospective study consisted of cDNA or gDNA derived from T cells, B-cell-depleted T cells, or PBMCs. Subjects who had been exposed to COVID-19, were actively infected with it, or had recovered from it provided the deeply sampled blood TCRbeta repertoires that made up the dataset. The repertoires were released in a freely available public database meant as a resource for research on the immune response to SARS-CoV-2. Samples were obtained from the ongoing ImmuneRACE study (first 160 participants) and from about 1,300 subjects provided by 6 global collaborators. Sample metadata almost always included a de-identified subject ID, COVID-19 status, age in years and sex. Where HLA class I and class II types were available, the types were taken from metadata supplied by the sample provider, not from assay-based typing.

TCRbeta CDR3 regions were amplified from genomic DNA by means of the immunoSEQ Assay, a bias-controlled multiplex PCR. From the authors' description of their analysis: Nucleated cell counts per sample were estimated from amplification of reference gene primers within the assay. To quantify the absolute abundance of each unique TCRbeta CDR3 rearrangement, sequence reads were collapsed and filtered. For each sample, productive Simpson clonality was calculated as the square root of Simpson's diversity index across productive rearrangements. TCRdb took this table from immuneACCESS and kept in-frame rearrangements with V and J called. Such tables lack part of the clones; where checked against another copy, unresolved V genes explain under half of the gap, and the rest is unexplained. The DNA was the basis for D and trimming; V, J and clone size are from that table. The sample yields approximately 300,000 clones; 70% to 90% were counted once. 3.5% to 4.5% of the sample goes to the ten largest clones.

Whole blood was collected in K2EDTA tubes by collaborating institutions according to the institutions' own protocols. For TCRbeta analysis, collaborators shipped samples in one of three forms: frozen whole blood, isolated PBMCs, or DNA extracted from either of those sample types. The study at large found these results: The quantity of clinical and demographic metadata differed by source and by participant and was supplied without curation.

In regard to this clone: Its antigen target is currently unknown. Base quality data are lacking; no much larger clone is found one base away.

This clonotype was obtained from a woman aged 45-65 years with active or convalescent COVID-19. Source material: peripheral blood.

The CDR3 reads as follows: CASRTGTATTYGYTF. The nucleotide sequence is given as TGTGCCAGCAGAACCGGGACAGCGACCACCTATGGCTACACCTTC. Recombination joined TRBV6-5 with TRBJ1-2; 7 bases in the middle match TRBD1. Its CDR3 holds 15 amino acids, cysteine through phenylalanine. Of the read, only the CDR3 DNA is kept; its 45 bases are in frame from base 1. The germline V end is reduced by 6 bases and the J end by 4 bases; junction bases left unmatched: 11. Sequences MNHEY (CDR1) and SVGAGI (CDR2) are obtained from the germline V gene.